These 7 T cell receptor beta chains share one sample of origin, sequenced in a study of T-cell memory formation after mild COVID-19. TCRdb re-derived calls from the 5' RACE reads in MiXCR, one entry per CDR3 protein. The table lists about 160,000 distinct CDR3 sequences, around a third of them singletons, with approximately 12% in the top ten. The sample comprised PBMCs or a T cell subset sorted from them (not recorded which). Source of these receptors: an adult woman who had mild COVID-19 (a few samples of this study predate the infection). Cell type and time point are not known.

In its sample, this clonotype was seen a few times. The chain recombines TRBV20-1 with TRBJ1-5, with D possibly TRBD1 on 5 matching bases. The germline V gene encodes CDR1 DFQATT and CDR2 SNEGSKA (reference sequence). The CDR3 covers 14 residues. V gave up 5 bases and J gave up 3 bases, with 14 bases separating them. CDR3 nucleotide sequence: TGCAGTGCTGGGAAAGGGACGCTCAATCAGCCCCAGCATTTT. As protein: CSAGKGTLNQPQHF.

The chain has TRBV27 and TRBJ1-4, with a weak D call TRBD1 (5 bases). Germline loops: CDR1 MNHEY, CDR2 SMNVEV (reference sequence). This CDR3 is 13 amino acids long. Trimming cost V 7 bases and J 4 bases, with 10 bases left between them. CDR3 protein: CASKPGVNEKLFF. In DNA form, the CDR3 reads TGTGCCAGCAAACCGGGGGTTAATGAAAAACTGTTTTTT.

Only a few counts were recorded for this clonotype. The gene calls are TRBV7-2 and TRBJ2-1; 10 nucleotides agree with TRBD2. The V segment lost 5 bases and the J segment 7 bases; nucleotides outside the gene matches: 11. Germline CDR1 and CDR2: SGHTA and FQGNSA. The CDR3 has 16 residues. Here the CDR3 reads CASSRKATLAGNEQFF. CDR3 nucleotide sequence: TGTGCCAGCAGCCGAAAAGCGACACTAGCGGGAAATGAGCAGTTCTTC. Together with reference TRBV7-2 and TRBJ2-1, the CDR3 gives the full variable domain: GAGVSQSPSNKVTEKGKDVELRCDPISGHTALYWYRQSLGQGLEFLIYFQGNSAPDKSGLPSDRFSAERTGGSVSTLTIQRTQQEDSAVYLCASSRKATLAGNEQFFGPGTRLTVL.

J is TRBJ1-6 and V is TRBV11-2, with D perhaps matching TRBD1 (6 bases). V lost 6 bases and J 5 bases, leaving 14 bases between the germline ends. Per germline, CDR1 SGHAT and CDR2 FQNNGV. The CDR3 length is 15 residues. CDR3 in amino acids: CASRKGGPNNSPLHF. In DNA, the CDR3 is TGTGCCAGCAGAAAAGGGGGGCCGAATAATTCACCCCTCCACTTT.

This clonotype was counted between two and nine times. This chain links TRBV24-1 with TRBJ1-2, with a possible D match to TRBD1 (5 bases). Germline V gives CDR1 KGHDR, CDR2 SFDVKD. V was shortened by 3 bases and J by 3 bases, with 13 bases between the two germline ends. The CDR3 sequence is 15 residues long. In nucleotides, the CDR3 is TGTGCCACCAGTGATAGAGACACAGGCCACTATGGCTACACCTTC. Amino acid sequence: CATSDRDTGHYGYTF.

This clonotype was recorded a few times. V usage is TRBV12-3 or TRBV12-4 and J usage is TRBJ2-7; 9 positions match TRBD2. The CDR3 totals 16 residues. V lost 5 bases and J lost 5; bases outside the gene matches: 13. The CDR3 reads CASSPRGGRGPNEQYF. The DNA for the CDR3 is TGTGCCAGCAGTCCCAGGGGCGGGAGGGGACCTAACGAGCAGTACTTC.

This clonotype was seen more than once but under ten times. This chain connects TRBV3-1 to TRBJ2-5, with 7 bases lining up with TRBD1. CDR1 is LGHDT and CDR2 is YNNKEL in the germline V gene (reference sequence). V trimming: 5 bases; J trimming: 4 bases; junction bases outside the gene matches: 7. The CDR3 runs 14 residues. The CDR3 is CASSARTGRETQYF. The CDR3 nucleotides read TGTGCCAGCAGCGCCCGGACAGGACGAGAGACCCAGTACTTC.